Shown below are 15 T cell receptor beta chains from a single sample sequenced in a study of beta chain features in type 1 diabetes. Sequenced material consisted of expressed TCRB transcripts (all of the isolated RNA was reverse transcribed). Generated by immunoSEQ multiplex PCR, the TCRdb table keeps only in-frame clones and is missing some. Of around 25,000 clones listed, about two thirds are singletons. No antigen is known for these receptors. Overall study findings and caveats: Moderately but significantly shorter TCRB CDR3s were found in Type 1 diabetes patients in all four CD4+ subsets.

The sample taken for sequencing was Tregs from blood. The origin of the receptors is a man aged 18-30 years with type 1 diabetes.

The V and J genes are TRBV6-5 and TRBJ2-1; 9 nucleotides agree with TRBD2. Germline CDR1 MNHEY, CDR2 SVGAGI. The CDR3 covers 16 residues. V lost 0 bases and J lost 4; bases outside the gene matches: 4. The chain's CDR3 is CASSYSVAGGYNEQFF. CDR3 coding DNA: TGTGCCAGCAGTTACTCGGTCGCGGGGGGGTACAATGAGCAGTTCTTC.

The V and J genes are TRBV9 and TRBJ2-1; D is ambiguous. The germline V and J ends were trimmed by 0 bases and 9 bases, with 10 bases remaining between them. The germline gives CDR1 SGDLS, CDR2 YYNGEE. The CDR3 contains 13 residues. Here the CDR3 reads CASSVDGGPEQFF. The CDR3 DNA reads TGTGCCAGCAGCGTAGATGGTGGGCCTGAGCAGTTCTTC. The whole variable domain, remainder taken from reference TRBV9 and TRBJ2-1, is DSGVTQTPKHLITATGQRVTLRCSPRSGDLSVYWYQQSLDQGLQFLIQYYNGEERAKGNILERFSAQQFPDLHSELNLSSLELGDSALYFCASSVDGGPEQFFGPGTRLTVL.

This clone occurred once. V gene TRBV6-5 combines with J gene TRBJ2-5, with D possibly matching TRBD1 (5 bases). CDR3 length: 15 amino acids. V lost 0 bases, J lost 5 bases, and 13 bases lay in between. Germline lookup yields CDR1 MNHEY and CDR2 SVGAGI. CDR3 coding DNA: TGTGCCAGCAGTTACTCGATTGCAGGGTTCGAGACCCAGTACTTC. Translating it yields CASSYSIAGFETQYF.

The rearrangement joins TRBV6-1 to TRBJ1-2, with D hard to call. Deletions cut 7 bases from V and 4 bases from J, with 19 bases between. Germline V gene data show CDR1 as MNHNS and CDR2 as SASEGT. This CDR3 contains 15 residues. The DNA of the CDR3 is TGTGCCAGCAAACGCCCTCAGGAGGGAAGCTATGGCTACACCTTC. Its translation is CASKRPQEGSYGYTF.

The V and J genes are TRBV29-1 and TRBJ2-1; TRBD2 aligns across 11 bases. The junction had 13 bases not matched to a gene; V was cut back by 7 bases and J by 8 bases. The CDR3 is 15 amino acids. CDR1 is SQVTM and CDR2 is ANQGSEA in the germline V gene. This chain's CDR3 is CSAPRLAGIRDEQFF. CDR3 coding DNA: TGCAGCGCCCCCAGACTAGCGGGGATTAGGGATGAGCAGTTCTTC.

This chain joins TRBV19 and TRBJ1-2, with D tentatively TRBD1 (5 bases). Germline-derived CDR1 and CDR2 are LNHDA and SQIVND (reference sequence). The V end lost 6 bases, the J end lost 8 bases, and 19 bases lay between the germline ends. There are 14 residues in the CDR3. The CDR3 is CASSPGTAAGGYTF. In nucleotides, the CDR3 is TGTGCCAGTAGCCCCGGGACGGCTGCGGGAGGCTACACCTTC.

The rearrangement joins TRBV25-1 to TRBJ2-7, with 10 bases lining up with TRBD2. The CDR3 spans 18 residues. V lost 2 bases, J lost 4 bases, and 14 bases stayed unmatched. Per germline, CDR1 MGHDK and CDR2 SYGVNS. DNA for the CDR3: TGTGCCAGCAGTGAAGTGGCTAGCGGGAGAGGGGCTAAGTACGAGCAGTACTTC. It encodes CASSEVASGRGAKYEQYF.

The chain carries TRBV7-9 and TRBJ2-7, with 7 bases that match TRBD1. V gave up 5 bases and J gave up 3 bases; unmatched junction bases: 10. Germline CDR1 is SEHNR and CDR2 is FQNEAQ (reference sequence). The length of the CDR3 is 15 residues. This CDR3 is CASSKDRLRGYEQYF. The DNA for the CDR3 is TGTGCCAGCAGCAAGGACAGGCTGAGGGGCTACGAGCAGTACTTC.

V and J are TRBV2 and TRBJ2-7; D may be TRBD2 (5 bases). The CDR3 sequence is 12 residues long. Germline lookup yields CDR1 SNHLY and CDR2 FYNNEI. V lost 4 bases to trimming and J lost 3 bases, with 7 bases between them. The CDR3 here is CASSAAGYEQYF. DNA for the CDR3: TGTGCCAGCAGTGCGGCGGGCTACGAGCAGTACTTC. The whole variable domain, filled in from reference TRBV2 and TRBJ2-7, reads EPEVTQTPSHQVTQMGQEVILRCVPISNHLYFYWYRQILGQKVEFLVSFYNNEISEKSEIFDDQFSVERPDGSNFTLKIRSTKLEDSAMYFCASSAAGYEQYFGPGTRLTVT.

The J gene is TRBJ2-2, the V gene TRBV5-1; 7 bases line up with TRBD2. Germline V gene sequence: CDR1 SGHRS, CDR2 YFSETQ. This CDR3 is 17 amino acids long. Trimming removed 1 base from V and 0 bases from J; junction bases left unmatched: 6. The CDR3 loop reads CASSLTLGLTNTGELFF. The CDR3 DNA follows: TGCGCCAGCAGCTTGACACTGGGACTAACGAACACCGGGGAGCTGTTTTTT. The full variable domain, completed using reference TRBV5-1 and TRBJ2-2, is KAGVTQTPRYLIKTRGQQVTLSCSPISGHRSVSWYQQTPGQGLQFLFEYFSETQRNKGNFPGRFSGRQFSNSRSEMNVSTLELGDSALYLCASSLTLGLTNTGELFFGEGSRLTVL.

V gene TRBV7-2 combines with J gene TRBJ1-1; 7 nucleotides agree with TRBD1. Trimming removed 1 base from V and 1 base from J; junction bases left unmatched: 6. Germline V lookup: CDR1 SGHTA, CDR2 FQGNSA. This CDR3 contains 16 residues. The CDR3 region has the DNA TGTGCCAGCAGCTTAGATGGGACAGTGGGGAACACTGAAGCTTTCTTT. Protein sequence: CASSLDGTVGNTEAFF.

This chain joins TRBV10-3 and TRBJ2-1; TRBD1 agrees at 7 bases. The CDR3 contains 13 residues. V lost 4 bases and J lost 8; bases outside the gene matches: 5. CDR1 is ENHRY and CDR2 is SYGVKD in the germline V gene. The CDR3 here is CAISGRTGDEQFF. CDR3 nucleotides: TGTGCCATCAGTGGTAGGACAGGCGATGAGCAGTTCTTC.

This sequence joins TRBV14 and TRBJ2-6; maybe TRBD2 (6 bases). Germline V lookup: CDR1 SGHDN, CDR2 FVKESK. V gave up 4 bases and J gave up 12 bases, with 19 bases separating them. The CDR3 length is 15 residues. The CDR3 DNA reads as TGTGCCAGCAGCCCCGCAAGTGGGACCGGGAGCGTCCTGACTTTC. Translation: CASSPASGTGSVLTF. The full variable domain, completed using reference TRBV14 and TRBJ2-6, is EAGVTQFPSHSVIEKGQTVTLRCDPISGHDNLYWYRRVMGKEIKFLLHFVKESKQDESGMPNNRFLAERTGGTYSTLKVQPAELEDSGVYFCASSPASGTGSVLTFGAGSRLTVL.

CDR3 sequence reads: CASSIYGTLPPEAFF. In nucleotides, the CDR3 is TGTGCCAGCAGCATCTACGGGACATTGCCGCCTGAAGCTTTCTTT. The chain combines TRBV11-1 with TRBJ1-1, with a weak D call TRBD1 (6 bases). Per the germline V gene, CDR1 is SGHAT and CDR2 is FQDESV (reference sequence). V dropped 5 bases and J dropped 6 bases, with 19 bases sitting between them. The CDR3 spans 15 residues.

This chain uses TRBV6-1 with TRBJ1-2, with 8 bases lining up with TRBD1. The CDR3 consists of 14 residues. From germline, CDR1 is MNHNS and CDR2 SASEGT. Trimming cost V 8 bases and J 4 bases; bases outside gene matches: 9. The DNA for the CDR3 is TGTGCCAGCGTCGGGACAGGAGTCCGCTATGGCTACACCTTC. This codes for CASVGTGVRYGYTF.